The entry below gives a single T cell receptor beta chain sequence along with its context. The CDR3 extends over 14 amino acids. The germline V gene encodes CDR1 LNHDA and CDR2 SQIVND (reference sequence). J was trimmed by 1 base and V by 9 bases; bases with no gene match: 6. Both TCR beta VDJ combination and CDR3 sequence profiling were carried out. Genomic DNA was the template for this profiling. Via MiXCR, TCRdb re-called the reads, giving one row per CDR3 protein. Found here are about 180,000 distinct CDR3 sequences, around 48% of them singletons; the top ten hold 1.8%. The data originate from a study of CD8+CD57+ T cells in acquired aplastic anemia. Patients picked for sequencing had shown CD8+CD57+ cell expansion detected by flow cytometry.

The specimen was sorted CD4+, CD8+, or CD8+CD57+ T cells (not recorded which) from PBMCs. The chain has TRBV19 and TRBJ2-3; 8 bases align to TRBD1. The sequence derives from a human donor with aplastic anemia. The CDR3 DNA follows: TGTGCCAGCAGTGTGGGACAGGGCACAGATACGCAGTATTTT. This encodes CASSVGQGTDTQYF.